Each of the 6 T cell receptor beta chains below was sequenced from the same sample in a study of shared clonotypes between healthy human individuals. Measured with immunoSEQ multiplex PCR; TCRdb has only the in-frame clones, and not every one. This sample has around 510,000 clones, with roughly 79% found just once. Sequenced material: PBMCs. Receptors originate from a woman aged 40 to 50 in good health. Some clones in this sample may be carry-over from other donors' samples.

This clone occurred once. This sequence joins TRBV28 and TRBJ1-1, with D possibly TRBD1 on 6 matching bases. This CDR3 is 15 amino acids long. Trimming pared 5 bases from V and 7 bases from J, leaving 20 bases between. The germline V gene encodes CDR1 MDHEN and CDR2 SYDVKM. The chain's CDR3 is CASSHQDRDYHEAFF. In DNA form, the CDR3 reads TGTGCCAGCAGTCACCAGGACAGAGATTACCATGAAGCTTTCTTT.

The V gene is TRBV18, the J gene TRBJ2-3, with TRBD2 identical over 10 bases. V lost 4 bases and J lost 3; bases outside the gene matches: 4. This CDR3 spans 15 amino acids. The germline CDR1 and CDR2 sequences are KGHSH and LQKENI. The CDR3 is CASSLTSGKTDTQYF. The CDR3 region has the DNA TGTGCCAGCTCACTAACTAGCGGGAAGACAGATACGCAGTATTTT.

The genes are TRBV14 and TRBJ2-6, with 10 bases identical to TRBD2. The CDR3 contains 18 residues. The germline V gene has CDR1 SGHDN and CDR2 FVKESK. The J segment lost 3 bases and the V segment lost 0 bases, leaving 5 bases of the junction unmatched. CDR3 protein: CASSQDWLAGDGANVLTF. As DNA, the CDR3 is TGTGCCAGCAGCCAAGATTGGCTAGCGGGAGATGGGGCCAACGTCCTGACTTTC.

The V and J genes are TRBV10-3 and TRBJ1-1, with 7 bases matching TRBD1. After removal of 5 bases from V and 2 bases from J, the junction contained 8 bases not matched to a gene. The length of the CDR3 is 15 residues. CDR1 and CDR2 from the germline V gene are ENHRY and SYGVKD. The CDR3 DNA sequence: TGTGCCATCAGTCTCCAGACAGGGTCAAACACTGAAGCTTTCTTT. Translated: CAISLQTGSNTEAFF.

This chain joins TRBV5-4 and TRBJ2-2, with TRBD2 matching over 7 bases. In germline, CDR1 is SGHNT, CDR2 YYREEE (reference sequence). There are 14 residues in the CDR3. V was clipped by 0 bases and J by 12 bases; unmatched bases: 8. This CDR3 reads CASSLVNGEGQLFF. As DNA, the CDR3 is TGTGCCAGCAGCTTGGTAAACGGGGAGGGCCAGCTGTTTTTT.

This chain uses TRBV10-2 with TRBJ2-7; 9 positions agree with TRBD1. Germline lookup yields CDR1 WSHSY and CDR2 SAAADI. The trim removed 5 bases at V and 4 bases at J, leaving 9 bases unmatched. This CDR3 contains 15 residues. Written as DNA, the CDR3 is TGCGCCAGCAGTTTACAACAGGGGGCGAAGTACGAGCAGTACTTC. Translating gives CASSLQQGAKYEQYF.